The clone carrying this TCR beta chain turned up a few times. Antigen specificity is unknown. This record comes from a study of T-cell memory formation after mild COVID-19. Study-level results: There were some responding clones in pre-infection memory, which suggested that cross-reactive memory had joined.

After 5'RACE with constant-segment primers, TCR alpha and TCR beta cDNA libraries carrying sample barcodes and UMIs were obtained. TCRdb re-called the 5' RACE reads with MiXCR, one entry per CDR3 protein. The data contain approximately 430,000 distinct CDR3 sequences, 20% to 30% of them singletons. V was trimmed by 9 bases and J by 6 bases, leaving 15 bases between them. The germline gives CDR1 MGHRA, CDR2 YSYEKL. The CDR3 extends over 13 amino acids. The V and J genes are TRBV4-1 and TRBJ2-1, with D perhaps matching TRBD2 (6 bases). The material sequenced was PBMCs or a T cell subset sorted from them (not recorded which). The TCR comes from an adult woman who had mild COVID-19 (a few samples of this study predate the infection). Cell type and time point are not known. CDR3 nucleotides: TGCGCCAGTCACCCCGTCGGGGGCAATGAGCAGTTCTTC. Encoded protein: CASHPVGGNEQFF.